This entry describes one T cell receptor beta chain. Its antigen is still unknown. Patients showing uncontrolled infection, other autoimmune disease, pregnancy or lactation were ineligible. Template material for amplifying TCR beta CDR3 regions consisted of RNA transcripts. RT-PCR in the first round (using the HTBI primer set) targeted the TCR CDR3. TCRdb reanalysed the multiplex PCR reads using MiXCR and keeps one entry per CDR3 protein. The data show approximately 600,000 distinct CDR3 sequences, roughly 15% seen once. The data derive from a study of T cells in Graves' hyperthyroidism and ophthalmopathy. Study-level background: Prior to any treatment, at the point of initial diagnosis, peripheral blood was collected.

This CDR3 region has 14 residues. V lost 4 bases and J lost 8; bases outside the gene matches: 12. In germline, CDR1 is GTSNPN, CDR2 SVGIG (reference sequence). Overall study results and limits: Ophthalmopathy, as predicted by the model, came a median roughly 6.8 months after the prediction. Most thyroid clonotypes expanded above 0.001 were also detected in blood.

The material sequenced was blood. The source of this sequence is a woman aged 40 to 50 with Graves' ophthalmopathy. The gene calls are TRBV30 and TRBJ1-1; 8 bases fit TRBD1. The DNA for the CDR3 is TGTGCCTGGAACCAGCCCTTCGGGACAGGCGAAGCTTTCTTT. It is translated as CAWNQPFGTGEAFF. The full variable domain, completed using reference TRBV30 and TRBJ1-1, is SQTIHQWPATLVQPVGSPLSLECTVEGTSNPNLYWYRQAAGRGLQLLFYSVGIGQISSEVPQNLSASRPQDRQFILSSKKLLLSDSGFYLCAWNQPFGTGEAFFGQGTRLTVV.